The sequence of this TCR beta chain was determined in a study of cytomegalovirus exposure and HLA in healthy donors. Study overall: For the approximately 360 genotyped donors, over 80% fell within the Caucasian-associated ancestry cluster.

The CDR3 spans 14 residues. The V and J ends lost 7 bases and 0 bases, in that order; junction bases with no gene match: 6. The V gene's germline CDR1 is MNHNS and CDR2 SASEGT. The PCR employed 60 Vbeta primers together with 13 Jbeta primers. Libraries were prepared by immunoSEQ multiplex PCR; TCRdb keeps only in-frame clonotypes and omits some of them. The sample consists of roughly 110,000 clones, roughly 74% of them appearing once. This receptor was obtained from a middle-aged man in good health and CMV-seronegative. The chain recombines TRBV6-1 with TRBJ2-7; TRBD1 aligns across 7 bases. Sequenced material: PBMCs. The CDR3 DNA reads TGTGCCAGCAAGGGACAGTCAAACTCCTACGAGCAGTACTTC. Translated, it gives CASKGQSNSYEQYF.